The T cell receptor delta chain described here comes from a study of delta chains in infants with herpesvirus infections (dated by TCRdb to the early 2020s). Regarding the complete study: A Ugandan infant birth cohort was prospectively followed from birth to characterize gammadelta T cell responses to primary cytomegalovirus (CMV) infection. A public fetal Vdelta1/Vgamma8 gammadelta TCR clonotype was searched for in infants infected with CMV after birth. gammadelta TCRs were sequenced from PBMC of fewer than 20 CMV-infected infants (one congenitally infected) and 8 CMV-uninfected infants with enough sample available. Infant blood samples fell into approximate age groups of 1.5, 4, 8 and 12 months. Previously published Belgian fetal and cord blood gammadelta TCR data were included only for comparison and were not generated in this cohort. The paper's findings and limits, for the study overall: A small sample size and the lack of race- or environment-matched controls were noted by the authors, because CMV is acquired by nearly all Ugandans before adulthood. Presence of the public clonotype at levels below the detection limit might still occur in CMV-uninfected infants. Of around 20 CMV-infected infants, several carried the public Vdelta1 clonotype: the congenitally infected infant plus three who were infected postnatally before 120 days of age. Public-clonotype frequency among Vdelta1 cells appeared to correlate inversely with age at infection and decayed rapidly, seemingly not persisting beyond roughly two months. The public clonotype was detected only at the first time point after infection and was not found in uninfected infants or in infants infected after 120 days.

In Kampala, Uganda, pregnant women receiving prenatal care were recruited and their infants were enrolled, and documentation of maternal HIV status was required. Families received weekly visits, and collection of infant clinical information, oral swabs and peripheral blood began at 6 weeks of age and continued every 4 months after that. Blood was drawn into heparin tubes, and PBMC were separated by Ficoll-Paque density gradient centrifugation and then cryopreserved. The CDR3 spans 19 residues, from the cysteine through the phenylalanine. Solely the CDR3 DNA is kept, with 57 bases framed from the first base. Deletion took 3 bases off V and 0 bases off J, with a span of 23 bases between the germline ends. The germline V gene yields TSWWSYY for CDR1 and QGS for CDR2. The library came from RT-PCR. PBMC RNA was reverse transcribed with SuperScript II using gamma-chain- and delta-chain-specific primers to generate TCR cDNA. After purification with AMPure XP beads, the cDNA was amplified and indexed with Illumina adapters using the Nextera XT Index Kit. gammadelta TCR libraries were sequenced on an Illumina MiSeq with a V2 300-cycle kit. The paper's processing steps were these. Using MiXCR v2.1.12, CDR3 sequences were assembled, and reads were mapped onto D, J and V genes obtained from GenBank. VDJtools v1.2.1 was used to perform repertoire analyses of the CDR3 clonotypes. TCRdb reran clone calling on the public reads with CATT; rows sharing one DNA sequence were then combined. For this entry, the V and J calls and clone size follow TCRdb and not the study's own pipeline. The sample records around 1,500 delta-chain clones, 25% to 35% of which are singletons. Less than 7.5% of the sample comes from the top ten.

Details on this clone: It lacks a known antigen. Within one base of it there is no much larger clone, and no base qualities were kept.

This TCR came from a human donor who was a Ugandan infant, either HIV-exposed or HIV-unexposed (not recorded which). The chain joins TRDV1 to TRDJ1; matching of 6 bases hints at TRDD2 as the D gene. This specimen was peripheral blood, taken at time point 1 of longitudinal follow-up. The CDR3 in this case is CALGDSYPGYPLYTDKLIF. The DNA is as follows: TGTGCTCTTGGGGACTCCTACCCTGGGTACCCTTTGTACACCGATAAACTCATCTTT.